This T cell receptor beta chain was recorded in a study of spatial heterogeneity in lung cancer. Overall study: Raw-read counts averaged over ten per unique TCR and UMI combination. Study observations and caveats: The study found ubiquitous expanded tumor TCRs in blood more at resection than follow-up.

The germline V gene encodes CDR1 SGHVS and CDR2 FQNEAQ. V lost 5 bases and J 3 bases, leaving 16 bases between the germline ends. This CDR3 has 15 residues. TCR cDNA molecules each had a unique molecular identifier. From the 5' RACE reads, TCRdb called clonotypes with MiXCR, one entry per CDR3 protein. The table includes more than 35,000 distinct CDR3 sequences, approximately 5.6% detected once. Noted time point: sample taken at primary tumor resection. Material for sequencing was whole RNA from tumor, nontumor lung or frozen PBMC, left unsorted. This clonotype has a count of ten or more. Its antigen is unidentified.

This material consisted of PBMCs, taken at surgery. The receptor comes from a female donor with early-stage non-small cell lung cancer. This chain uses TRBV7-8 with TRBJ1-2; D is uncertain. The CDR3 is CASSMVRGADYGYTF. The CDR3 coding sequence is TGTGCCAGCAGCATGGTCCGGGGAGCGGACTATGGCTACACCTTC.